Below, 19 T cell receptor beta chains from the same sample are listed, as sequenced in a study of T cell responses to AZD1222 COVID-19 vaccine. TCRdb's table, derived via immunoSEQ multiplex PCR, lists solely in-frame clones and lacks some. This table holds 80,000 to 95,000 clones, 70% to 90% found once. The sequenced sample was peripheral blood, obtained on day 0 of MenACWY control vaccination. The receptors were gathered from an adult in good health.

The chain carries TRBV29-1 and TRBJ2-3; D is perhaps TRBD2 (6 bases). The CDR3 has 18 amino acids. In germline, CDR1 is SQVTM, CDR2 ANQGSEA. The V end lost 4 bases, the J end lost 4 bases, and 27 bases lay between the germline ends. The CDR3 nucleotides read TGCAGCGTTGTATTAGTGACATCGGTGGGGGGTTTCGCAGATACGCAGTATTTT. Residues: CSVVLVTSVGGFADTQYF.

The chain employs TRBV20-1 and TRBJ2-1; 10 positions agree with TRBD1. The J segment lost 5 bases and the V segment lost 3 bases, leaving 10 bases of the junction unmatched. This CDR3 spans 16 amino acids. From germline, CDR1 is DFQATT and CDR2 SNEGSKA (reference sequence). DNA for the CDR3: TGCAGTGCTAGTAGGGGGTGGGGACAGGGGAACAATGAGCAGTTCTTC. This gives the protein CSASRGWGQGNNEQFF.

The DNA for the CDR3 is TGCGCCAGCAGCCAAGGATTAGGGGATCCTTTAACTTCACCCCTCCACTTT. This codes for CASSQGLGDPLTSPLHF. The rearrangement links TRBV4-3 to TRBJ1-6; D is perhaps TRBD1 (5 bases). The CDR3 length is 17 residues. V was cut by 1 base and J by 9 bases, with 19 bases left in between. Germline CDR1 reads LGHNA; CDR2 reads YSLEER.

The V gene is TRBV5-1, the J gene TRBJ2-7; 7 nucleotides align to TRBD1. The CDR3 runs to 15 residues. Germline CDR1 is SGHRS and CDR2 is YFSETQ. Unmatched junction bases numbered 8, after V lost 0 bases and J lost 5 bases. The CDR3: CASSLVSGTADEQYF. CDR3 DNA: TGCGCCAGCAGCTTGGTTTCCGGGACAGCCGACGAGCAGTACTTC.

V usage is TRBV4-3 and J usage is TRBJ2-2; 7 bases align to TRBD2. The germline V gene has CDR1 LGHNA and CDR2 YSLEER. This CDR3 is built from 16 residues. V was clipped by 4 bases and J by 3 bases; unmatched bases: 8. The CDR3 nucleotides read TGCGCCAGCAGCCCCAATCTAGCGGATGACACCGGGGAGCTGTTTTTT. Translation gives CASSPNLADDTGELFF.

V usage is TRBV29-1 and J usage is TRBJ2-7, with D perhaps given as TRBD1 or TRBD2 (5 bases each). Trimming pared 4 bases from V and 7 bases from J, leaving 17 bases between. This CDR3 is built from 13 residues. Germline CDR1 SQVTM, CDR2 ANQGSEA. The CDR3 sequence: CSVGDQAAGEQYF. CDR3 DNA sequence: TGCAGCGTTGGGGACCAGGCAGCAGGGGAGCAGTACTTC.

The gene calls are TRBV5-4 and TRBJ2-3, with 9 bases aligning to TRBD2. CDR3 length: 16 amino acids. Trimming at V came to 2 bases and at J to 2 bases, leaving 6 bases not matched to a gene. Germline-derived CDR1 and CDR2 are SGHNT and YYREEE (reference sequence). CDR3 bases: TGTGCCAGCAGCTTCCGACTAGCGGAGACCACAGATACGCAGTATTTT. Its protein product is CASSFRLAETTDTQYF. Complete variable domain (other parts from reference TRBV5-4 and TRBJ2-3): ETGVTQSPTHLIKTRGQQVTLRCSSQSGHNTVSWYQQALGQGPQFIFQYYREEENGRGNFPPRFSGLQFPNYSSELNVNALELDDSALYLCASSFRLAETTDTQYFGPGTRLTVL.

The CDR3 spells CAWSQGRPYANSPLHF. CDR3 bases: TGTGCCTGGAGTCAGGGGCGGCCGTATGCTAATTCACCCCTCCACTTT. The chain recombines TRBV30 with TRBJ1-6, with D possibly TRBD1 on 6 matching bases. Germline V gene data show CDR1 as GTSNPN and CDR2 as SVGIG (reference sequence). The CDR3 runs to 16 residues. Trimming pared 2 bases from V and 6 bases from J, leaving 17 bases between.

This chain uses TRBV30 with TRBJ2-5, with unresolved D. The germline V gene encodes CDR1 GTSNPN and CDR2 SVGIG (reference sequence). V was shortened by 5 bases and J by 3 bases, with 13 bases between the two germline ends. CDR3 size: 13 residues. CDR3 in amino acids: CAWARKQEETQYF. The CDR3 DNA reads TGTGCCTGGGCGCGGAAGCAAGAAGAGACCCAGTACTTC. The full variable domain, in which reference TRBV30 and TRBJ2-5 provide the parts outside the CDR3, is SQTIHQWPATLVQPVGSPLSLECTVEGTSNPNLYWYRQAAGRGLQLLFYSVGIGQISSEVPQNLSASRPQDRQFILSSKKLLLSDSGFYLCAWARKQEETQYFGPGTRLLVL.

This clone was counted only a few times. The chain joins TRBV5-1 to TRBJ2-7; TRBD1 agrees at 7 bases. The CDR3 length is 14 residues. Germline CDR1 reads SGHRS; CDR2 reads YFSETQ. V lost 5 bases to trimming and J lost 2 bases; unmatched junction nucleotides: 7. The CDR3: CASSLNRGAYEQYF. Here the CDR3 DNA reads TGCGCCAGCAGTTTGAACAGGGGCGCCTACGAGCAGTACTTC. The entire variable domain, with the rest obtained from reference TRBV5-1 and TRBJ2-7, is as follows: KAGVTQTPRYLIKTRGQQVTLSCSPISGHRSVSWYQQTPGQGLQFLFEYFSETQRNKGNFPGRFSGRQFSNSRSEMNVSTLELGDSALYLCASSLNRGAYEQYFGPGTRLTVT.

This chain uses TRBV20-1 with TRBJ2-1; D not resolved. CDR1 is DFQATT and CDR2 is SNEGSKA in the germline V gene (reference sequence). Trimming left V 3 bases short and J 10 bases short, with 7 bases between. The CDR3 is 10 amino acids. CDR3 region: CSASIGEQFF. The DNA of the CDR3 is TGCAGTGCTAGCATAGGAGAGCAGTTCTTC.

This clone was counted a single time. V gene TRBV6-5 combines with J gene TRBJ2-7; 8 bases align to TRBD2. V lost 2 bases to trimming and J lost 5 bases; unmatched junction nucleotides: 5. This CDR3 spans 14 amino acids. The germline CDR1 and CDR2 sequences are MNHEY and SVGAGI. The CDR3, as DNA: TGTGCCAGCAGTTACGACGGGAGGGCGGACGAGCAGTACTTC. This translates into CASSYDGRADEQYF.

The J gene is TRBJ1-1, the V gene TRBV7-2; D ambiguous. CDR3 length equals 15 residues. V was cut by 5 bases and J by 0 bases, with 13 bases left in between. Germline lookup yields CDR1 SGHTA and CDR2 FQGNSA. CDR3 loop: CASSPRLKMNTEAFF. The DNA for the CDR3 is TGTGCCAGCAGCCCCAGGCTGAAGATGAACACTGAAGCTTTCTTT.

The genes are TRBV24-1 and TRBJ2-7; D is unresolved. Germline lookup yields CDR1 KGHDR and CDR2 SFDVKD. Trimming removed 4 bases from V and 0 bases from J, with 12 bases in between. CDR3 size: 15 residues. The CDR3 DNA follows: TGTGCCACCAGTGACCCCCGACGGAGCTCCTACGAGCAGTACTTC. This codes for CATSDPRRSSYEQYF.

The chain uses TRBV10-1 and TRBJ2-5; TRBD2 agrees at 8 bases. The CDR3 is 17 residues long. From germline, CDR1 is WNHNN and CDR2 SYGVQD (reference sequence). J gave up 5 bases and V 2 bases, and 13 bases lay outside the gene matches. Written as DNA, the CDR3 is TGCGCCAGCAGTGAGCGGAGGGGGACTAGAGGGATCGAGACCCAGTACTTC. Translation: CASSERRGTRGIETQYF.

V usage is TRBV4-2 and J usage is TRBJ2-1, with TRBD2 matching 10 bases. Germline trimming cut 0 bases from V and 3 bases from J; bases unmatched to any gene: 8. CDR3 length: 18 amino acids. Germline V gene lookup returns CDR1 LGHNA and CDR2 YNFKEQ. CDR3 protein: CASSQDAAGGTFYNEQFF. CDR3 bases: TGTGCCAGCAGCCAAGATGCAGCGGGAGGGACATTCTACAATGAGCAGTTCTTC.

This chain links TRBV6-1 with TRBJ1-4; D ambiguous. CDR1 is MNHNS, CDR2 SASEGT, per germline. The V end lost 1 base, the J end lost 3 bases, and 6 bases lay between the germline ends. The CDR3 runs 14 residues. CDR3 region: CASSEGYPNEKLFF. The CDR3 region has the DNA TGTGCCAGCAGTGAAGGGTATCCTAATGAAAAACTGTTTTTT.

This clone was recorded once. The rearrangement joins TRBV7-9 to TRBJ2-2; TRBD2 might be the D (5 bases). The CDR3 extends over 18 amino acids. The germline V and J ends were trimmed by 3 bases and 4 bases, with 21 bases remaining between them. Looked up from germline, CDR1 is SEHNR and CDR2 is FQNEAQ (reference sequence). The CDR3 sequence is CASSLRASIFLFTGELFF. The CDR3 DNA reads TGTGCCAGCAGCTTGAGGGCTTCTATTTTTCTTTTCACCGGGGAGCTGTTTTTT.

The V gene is TRBV7-3, the J gene TRBJ2-1; D uncertain. Germline V gives CDR1 SGHTA, CDR2 FQGTGA. The CDR3 consists of 15 residues. The V end lost 6 bases, the J end lost 0 bases, and 12 bases lay between the germline ends. CDR3 DNA: TGTGCCAGCAGTTTCGCGGCGAGCTCCTACAATGAGCAGTTCTTC. Protein product: CASSFAASSYNEQFF.